A selection of T cell receptor beta chains follows, all from one sample in a study of T cell repertoires in cytomegalovirus infection. TCRdb passed the reads through MiXCR, listing each CDR3 protein once. The sample yields approximately 750,000 distinct CDR3 sequences, 35% to 45% seen once. Sequencing was carried out using PBMCs. All receptors come from a human donor in good health (CMV status not recorded). Some clones in this sample may be carry-over from other donors' samples. CDR3s include the opening cysteine and the closing phenylalanine or tryptophan. A D gene is named only where the DNA matches it firmly. For some rows the clone size is stated as once, few or many, or as a class when expanded; others skip it.

abundance: many
d_gene: NA
len: 15
v_gene: TRBV15
j_gene: TRBJ2-2
CDR3nt: TGTGCCACCAGCAGAGATCCAACCATGGTTCGGGAGCTGTTTTTT
CDR3aa: CATSRDPTMVRELFF

abundance: NA
d_gene: NA
len: 13
v_gene: TRBV19
j_gene: TRBJ2-7
CDR3nt: TGTGCCAGTAAGTCGGATTCATCCTACGAGCAGTACTTC
CDR3aa: CASKSDSSYEQYF

abundance: few
d_gene: NA
len: 12
v_gene: TRBV2
j_gene: TRBJ2-1
CDR3nt: TGTGCCAGCCACAGGGGGGGCAATGAGCAGTTCTTC
CDR3aa: CASHRGGNEQFF

abundance: many
d_gene: TRBD1
len: 16
v_gene: TRBV7-2
j_gene: TRBJ2-5
CDR3nt: TGTGCCAGCAGCCCTAAAGGACAGGGTTTATGGGAGACCCAGTACTTC
CDR3aa: CASSPKGQGLWETQYF

abundance: NA
d_gene: TRBD1
len: 15
v_gene: TRBV10-3
j_gene: TRBJ2-5
CDR3nt: TGTGCCATCAGTGAGCGGGACAGAAACCAAGAGACCCAGTACTTC
CDR3aa: CAISERDRNQETQYF

abundance: NA
d_gene: TRBD2
len: 18
v_gene: TRBV5-4
j_gene: TRBJ2-1
CDR3nt: TGTGCCAGCAGCTCCCGACTAGCGGGGGTTCCCTCCTACAATGAGCAGTTCTTC
CDR3aa: CASSSRLAGVPSYNEQFF

abundance: NA
d_gene: TRBD1
len: 17
v_gene: TRBV24-1
j_gene: TRBJ2-5
CDR3nt: TGTGCCACCCCAACTCCGAGGACAGGGCTCATCCAAGAGACCCAGTACTTC
CDR3aa: CATPTPRTGLIQETQYF

abundance: NA
d_gene: NA
len: 15
v_gene: TRBV11-1
j_gene: TRBJ1-1
CDR3nt: TGTGCCAGCAGCTTAGGGGGAGGGATGGACACTGAAGCTTTCTTT
CDR3aa: CASSLGGGMDTEAFF

abundance: many
d_gene: TRBD2
len: 16
v_gene: TRBV7-2
j_gene: TRBJ2-5
CDR3nt: TGTGCCAGCAGCTTAGGGCGGTCGGCGGGAGCAGAGACCCAGTACTTC
CDR3aa: CASSLGRSAGAETQYF

abundance: few
d_gene: NA
len: 12
v_gene: TRBV20-1
j_gene: TRBJ1-1
CDR3nt: TGCAGTGCTAGCAGGAAGAACACTGAAGCTTTCTTT
CDR3aa: CSASRKNTEAFF

abundance: NA
d_gene: NA
len: 15
v_gene: TRBV11-2
j_gene: TRBJ2-7
CDR3nt: TGTGCCAGCAGCTTGGACAGTCCATCGTTATACGAGCAGTACTTC
CDR3aa: CASSLDSPSLYEQYF

abundance: few
d_gene: NA
len: 16
v_gene: TRBV7-6
j_gene: TRBJ2-5
CDR3nt: TGTGCCAGCAGCTCCCGAGGGTGGGGCTCCCAAGAGACCCAGTACTTC
CDR3aa: CASSSRGWGSQETQYF

abundance: NA
d_gene: TRBD1
len: 15
v_gene: TRBV6-1
j_gene: TRBJ2-6
CDR3nt: TGTGCCAGCATTGCCACAGGGGCTGGGGCCAACGTCCTGACTTTC
CDR3aa: CASIATGAGANVLTF

abundance: NA
d_gene: NA
len: 15
v_gene: TRBV19
j_gene: TRBJ1-2
CDR3nt: TGTGCCAGTACCTATACGTTGACAGAAATCGACGGCTACACCTTC
CDR3aa: CASTYTLTEIDGYTF

abundance: many
d_gene: NA
len: 15
v_gene: TRBV7-2
j_gene: TRBJ1-2
CDR3nt: TGTGCCAGCAGCTTAGCCCGAGGCCCTAGTCGTACCTACACCTTC
CDR3aa: CASSLARGPSRTYTF

abundance: NA
d_gene: NA
len: 15
v_gene: TRBV7-8
j_gene: TRBJ1-2
CDR3nt: TGTGCCAGCAGCCCTTCCATTTCACCTAACTATGGCTACACCTTC
CDR3aa: CASSPSISPNYGYTF

abundance: few
d_gene: TRBD2
len: 14
v_gene: TRBV7-8
j_gene: TRBJ2-7
CDR3nt: TGTGCCAGCAGCTTACTAGCGGGAGGTGTCGAGCAGTACTTC
CDR3aa: CASSLLAGGVEQYF

abundance: NA
d_gene: NA
len: 19
v_gene: TRBV7-4
j_gene: TRBJ2-3
CDR3nt: TGTGCCAGCAGCCGAAACCGGGACTTTCGAAACCCTCGCACAGATACGCAGTATTTT
CDR3aa: CASSRNRDFRNPRTDTQYF

abundance: NA
d_gene: NA
len: 11
v_gene: TRBV30
j_gene: TRBJ1-1
CDR3nt: TGTGCCTGGAGTCCAGGGCCTGAAGCTTTCTTT
CDR3aa: CAWSPGPEAFF

abundance: NA
d_gene: TRBD1
len: 15
v_gene: TRBV20-1
j_gene: TRBJ1-5
CDR3nt: TGCAGTGCCCCTGCCGAGGGACAGGTTTATCAGCCCCAGCATTTT
CDR3aa: CSAPAEGQVYQPQHF

abundance: NA
d_gene: TRBD2
len: 12
v_gene: TRBV29-1
j_gene: TRBJ2-3
CDR3nt: TGCAGCGTTGACGCGGGGGCAGATACGCAGTATTTT
CDR3aa: CSVDAGADTQYF

abundance: NA
d_gene: NA
len: 15
v_gene: TRBV19
j_gene: TRBJ2-2
CDR3nt: TGTGCCAGTAGTATAGTCCACAGGAGTGGCGGGGAGCTGTTTTTT
CDR3aa: CASSIVHRSGGELFF

abundance: NA
d_gene: TRBD1
len: 13
v_gene: TRBV6-6
j_gene: TRBJ1-2
CDR3nt: TGTGCCAGCAGGGAGGACAGGGGGCCTGGCTACACCTTC
CDR3aa: CASREDRGPGYTF

abundance: NA
d_gene: TRBD2
len: 14
v_gene: TRBV2
j_gene: TRBJ2-1
CDR3nt: TGTGCCAGCAGCCCCAGACTAGCCGGCGATGAGCAGTTCTTC
CDR3aa: CASSPRLAGDEQFF

abundance: many
d_gene: NA
len: 13
v_gene: TRBV30
j_gene: TRBJ1-1
CDR3nt: TGTGCCTGGAAGAGGGTTGGGATCACTGAAGCTTTCTTT
CDR3aa: CAWKRVGITEAFF

abundance: NA
d_gene: NA
len: 13
v_gene: TRBV7-4
j_gene: TRBJ1-1
CDR3nt: TGTGCCAGCAGTCCGTCGGCGGAGGCTGAAGCTTTCTTT
CDR3aa: CASSPSAEAEAFF

abundance: NA
d_gene: TRBD2
len: 14
v_gene: TRBV14
j_gene: TRBJ2-5
CDR3nt: TGTGCCAGCAGAAAGAGCGGGAGGGGTGAGACCCAGTACTTC
CDR3aa: CASRKSGRGETQYF

abundance: NA
d_gene: NA
len: 16
v_gene: TRBV6-1
j_gene: TRBJ2-6
CDR3nt: TGTGCAAGCAGGGCAGGGACGTCCTCTGGTTCCAACGTCCTGACTTTC
CDR3aa: CASRAGTSSGSNVLTF

abundance: NA
d_gene: TRBD2
len: 20
v_gene: TRBV7-3
j_gene: TRBJ2-1
CDR3nt: TGTGCCAGCAGCTCCCCTTGGGGGACTAGCGGGGTGCCCCTCTACAATGAGCAGTTCTTC
CDR3aa: CASSSPWGTSGVPLYNEQFF

abundance: NA
d_gene: TRBD2
len: 17
v_gene: TRBV7-6
j_gene: TRBJ2-2
CDR3nt: TGTGCCAGCAGCCGAACCGGGACTAGCACGGCGACCGGGGAGCTGTTTTTT
CDR3aa: CASSRTGTSTATGELFF

abundance: NA
d_gene: NA
len: 16
v_gene: TRBV4-1
j_gene: TRBJ1-2
CDR3nt: TGCGCCAGCAGACAAGAGGGACGTCTGATAACGGGTGGCTACACCTTC
CDR3aa: CASRQEGRLITGGYTF

abundance: few
d_gene: NA
len: 15
v_gene: TRBV19
j_gene: TRBJ2-7
CDR3nt: TGTGCCAGTAGTATTCGAAGTCACAACTCCTACGAGCAGTACTTC
CDR3aa: CASSIRSHNSYEQYF

abundance: few
d_gene: NA
len: 13
v_gene: TRBV7-9
j_gene: TRBJ1-6
CDR3nt: TGTGCCAGCAGCTTAGGTGTTCGTTCACCCCTCCACTTT
CDR3aa: CASSLGVRSPLHF

abundance: few
d_gene: NA
len: 13
v_gene: TRBV27
j_gene: TRBJ2-7
CDR3nt: TGTGCCAGCACCCGCGGGGTCTCCTACGAGCAGTACTTC
CDR3aa: CASTRGVSYEQYF

abundance: NA
d_gene: TRBD1
len: 20
v_gene: TRBV11-2
j_gene: TRBJ2-2
CDR3nt: TGTGCCAGCAGCCCTAGTTATCACGGGACAGGGGTTGGGAACACCGGGGAGCTGTTTTTT
CDR3aa: CASSPSYHGTGVGNTGELFF

abundance: few
d_gene: NA
len: 15
v_gene: TRBV12-3/TRBV12-4
j_gene: TRBJ1-5
CDR3nt: TGTGCCAGCAGTTCCGAGGGCCATGGCAATCAGCCCCAGCATTTT
CDR3aa: CASSSEGHGNQPQHF

abundance: few
d_gene: TRBD1
len: 14
v_gene: TRBV28
j_gene: TRBJ1-1
CDR3nt: TGTGCCAGCAGTTCAGTCCCGGGACAGGGGGGGGCTTTCTTT
CDR3aa: CASSSVPGQGGAFF

abundance: NA
d_gene: TRBD1
len: 14
v_gene: TRBV12-3/TRBV12-4
j_gene: TRBJ1-5
CDR3nt: TGTGCCAGCAGGCCAGACAGGGGGCCTCAGCCCCAGCATTTT
CDR3aa: CASRPDRGPQPQHF

abundance: NA
d_gene: NA
len: 17
v_gene: TRBV28
j_gene: TRBJ2-1
CDR3nt: TGTGCCAGCAGTTTATATCGGGGGCAGTGCCCCTACAATGAGCAGTTCTTC
CDR3aa: CASSLYRGQCPYNEQFF

abundance: few
d_gene: NA
len: 17
v_gene: TRBV28
j_gene: TRBJ2-2
CDR3nt: TGTGCCAGCACCCGAAGAGGGGGAAGGTGGGTCCCCGGGGAGCTGTTTTTT
CDR3aa: CASTRRGGRWVPGELFF

abundance: few
d_gene: NA
len: 15
v_gene: TRBV12-3/TRBV12-4
j_gene: TRBJ2-7
CDR3nt: TGTGCCAGCAGTTTAGGGGCAAGCCAGTCCTACGAGCAGTACTTC
CDR3aa: CASSLGASQSYEQYF

abundance: NA
d_gene: NA
len: 10
v_gene: TRBV29-1
j_gene: TRBJ1-1
CDR3nt: TGCAGCGGACAGGTGACTGAAGCTTTCTTT
CDR3aa: CSGQVTEAFF

abundance: few
d_gene: TRBD2
len: 16
v_gene: TRBV19
j_gene: TRBJ2-6
CDR3nt: TGTGCCAGTAGGGCGGGAGGGATCTCTGGGGCCAACGTCCTGACTTTC
CDR3aa: CASRAGGISGANVLTF

abundance: NA
d_gene: NA
len: 16
v_gene: TRBV19
j_gene: TRBJ2-3
CDR3nt: TGTGCCAGTAGTATGGCTGGCGGGACCAGCACAGATACGCAGTATTTT
CDR3aa: CASSMAGGTSTDTQYF

abundance: NA
d_gene: NA
len: 13
v_gene: TRBV27
j_gene: TRBJ2-5
CDR3nt: TGTGCCAGCAGTCCGGGGGCATGGGAGACCCAGTACTTC
CDR3aa: CASSPGAWETQYF

abundance: NA
d_gene: NA
len: 13
v_gene: TRBV27
j_gene: TRBJ2-1
CDR3nt: TGTGCCAGCAGGTCGGGACTGTACAATGAGCAGTTCTTC
CDR3aa: CASRSGLYNEQFF

abundance: NA
d_gene: NA
len: 13
v_gene: TRBV13
j_gene: TRBJ2-7
CDR3nt: TGTGCCAGCAGCTTACGACATCTCGGCGAGCAGTACTTC
CDR3aa: CASSLRHLGEQYF

abundance: NA
d_gene: NA
len: 15
v_gene: TRBV27
j_gene: TRBJ2-3
CDR3nt: TGTGCCAGCAGTTTCGGTCAGGGACCCACAGATACGCAGTATTTT
CDR3aa: CASSFGQGPTDTQYF

abundance: NA
d_gene: TRBD1
len: 16
v_gene: TRBV19
j_gene: TRBJ1-5
CDR3nt: TGTGCCAGTACCCCCCTGGCCAGGGGGCAAAATCAGCCCCAGCATTTT
CDR3aa: CASTPLARGQNQPQHF

abundance: NA
d_gene: NA
len: 14
v_gene: TRBV6-5
j_gene: TRBJ2-1
CDR3nt: TGTTCCAGCAGGAGAGGCGGGGCTTACAATGAGCAGTTCTTC
CDR3aa: CSSRRGGAYNEQFF

abundance: few
d_gene: TRBD2
len: 15
v_gene: TRBV27
j_gene: TRBJ2-7
CDR3nt: TGTGCCAGCAGTTTATTTCCTAGCGGGAGCAACGAGCAGTACTTC
CDR3aa: CASSLFPSGSNEQYF

abundance: NA
d_gene: TRBD2
len: 16
v_gene: TRBV14
j_gene: TRBJ2-5
CDR3nt: TGTGCCAGCAGCCAAGAGATGGGCGGGAGAACAGAGACCCAGTACTTC
CDR3aa: CASSQEMGGRTETQYF

abundance: few
d_gene: TRBD1
len: 15
v_gene: TRBV28
j_gene: TRBJ2-7
CDR3nt: TGTGCCAGCAGTCCGCCGGGACAGGGCCTGTACGAGCAGTACTTC
CDR3aa: CASSPPGQGLYEQYF

abundance: NA
d_gene: TRBD1
len: 17
v_gene: TRBV24-1
j_gene: TRBJ2-3
CDR3nt: TGTGCCACCAGTGATTTGCAGACAGGGGGGGGCACAGATACGCAGTATTTT
CDR3aa: CATSDLQTGGGTDTQYF